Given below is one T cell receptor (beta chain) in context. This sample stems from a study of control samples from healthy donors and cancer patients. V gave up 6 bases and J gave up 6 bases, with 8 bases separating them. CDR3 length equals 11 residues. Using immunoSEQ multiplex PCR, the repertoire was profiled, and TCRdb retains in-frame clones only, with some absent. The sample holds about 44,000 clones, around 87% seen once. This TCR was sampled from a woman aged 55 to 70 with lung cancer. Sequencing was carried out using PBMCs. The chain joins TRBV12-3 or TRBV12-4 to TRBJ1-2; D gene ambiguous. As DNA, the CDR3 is TGTGCCAGCAGAGATAAAAATGGCTACACCTTC. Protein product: CASRDKNGYTF.